This T cell receptor beta chain was captured by sequencing in a study of blood T cell repertoires in COVID-19. This CDR3 has 19 amino acids. Germline V gene sequence: CDR1 LGHNA, CDR2 YNFKEQ. V dropped 3 bases and J dropped 3; count of bases not matched to a gene: 8. As handled by the study authors: Quantification of nucleated cells was approximated via reference gene primer amplification. TCRdb's table, derived via immunoSEQ multiplex PCR, lists solely in-frame clones and lacks some. That table supplies the V and J calls and clone size; D and trimming were determined from the DNA. This table holds about 480,000 clones, roughly 89% found once. Seattle cases were enrolled at active infection and followed longitudinally.

The rearrangement uses TRBV4-2 and TRBJ2-2; TRBD2 aligns across 15 bases. The receptor's source is a woman between 45 and 60 years old with COVID-19, enrolled during active disease. Sequencing was carried out using peripheral blood. This CDR3 is CASSHLGLAGGIYTGELFF. Here the CDR3 DNA reads TGTGCCAGCAGCCACCTGGGACTAGCGGGGGGAATTTACACCGGGGAGCTGTTTTTT.